This T cell receptor beta chain comes out of a study of blood T cells in healthy people across ages. Each sample used at least 6.5 million PBMCs. RNA extraction gave at least 5 micrograms of total RNA per sample. This clonotype was detected many times. Deletions cut 5 bases from V and 9 bases from J, with 15 bases between. CDR1 is SGHRS, CDR2 YFSETQ, per germline. The CDR3 length is 13 residues. It was with a sample-barcoded 5' primer and a J-beta primer mix that a second PCR of about 6 to 12 cycles was run. All cDNA molecules were each tagged by a template-switch adaptor with 12 random nucleotides. Via MiXCR, TCRdb re-called the 5' RACE reads, giving one row per CDR3 protein. The sample records about 930,000 distinct CDR3 sequences, about 27% being singletons. These data were also reused for a study on T cells of mothers and their children.

The rearrangement uses TRBV5-1 and TRBJ2-1; D gene unclear. Material: blood. The TCR comes from a woman in her 40s in good health. This chain's CDR3 is CASRTGATIEQFF. CDR3 DNA: TGCGCCAGCAGGACGGGTGCTACAATTGAGCAGTTCTTC.